These T cell receptor beta chains were read from a single sample in a study of shared clonotypes between healthy human individuals. The repertoire was sequenced with immunoSEQ multiplex PCR; TCRdb's copy has only in-frame clones and lacks some. Here the sample spans more than 550,000 clones, around 77% being singletons. Sequenced input: memory CD4+ T cells sorted from blood. These receptors originate from a woman in her 30s in good health. Each CDR3 is given with its conserved first and last residue. Fields, in order: D gene, J gene, clone size, V gene, CDR3 DNA, CDR3 protein. D genes are given only for firm matches. Where a row states a size, it is once, few, many or the class of an expanded clone; other rows omit it.

.,TRBJ2-1,.,TRBV7-7,TGTGCCAGCAGCTCGACTAGTGATCCTTACAATGAGCAGTTCTTC,CASSSTSDPYNEQFF
TRBD1,TRBJ2-7,.,TRBV18,TGTGCCAGCTTAGGGACAGGGGGCAACTACGAGCAGTACTTC,CASLGTGGNYEQYF
.,TRBJ1-1,.,TRBV19,TGTGCCAGTAGGTCAAGGGGAGCTCACAAGGGTGTCTCTGAAGCTTTCTTT,CASRSRGAHKGVSEAFF
.,TRBJ1-5,.,TRBV27,TGTGCCAGCAGTTTACTGTACAATCAGCCCCAGCATTTT,CASSLLYNQPQHF
TRBD1,TRBJ2-2,.,TRBV7-3,TGTGCCAGCAGCCCCGGGACAGGGTGGGGGAGGGCCCGCACCGGGGAGCTGTTTTTT,CASSPGTGWGRARTGELFF
.,TRBJ2-5,.,TRBV2,TGTGCCAGCACGGGACTTCAAGAGACCCAGTACTTC,CASTGLQETQYF
.,TRBJ1-2,.,TRBV7-9,TGTGCCAGCAGCTTACGGGGGACGGACAGCCCCCTGGGCTACACCTTC,CASSLRGTDSPLGYTF
.,TRBJ2-1,.,TRBV25-1,TGTGCCAGCGGCAGGGCCCCTAATGAGCAGTTCTTC,CASGRAPNEQFF
.,TRBJ2-5,.,TRBV25-1,TGTGCCAGCAGTGAACCCCGCCAGGGTAAAGAGACCCAGTACTTC,CASSEPRQGKETQYF
.,TRBJ2-6,few,TRBV10-1,TGCGCCAGCAGTGGCCTGGGTGCTGGGGCCAACGTCCTGACTTTC,CASSGLGAGANVLTF
.,TRBJ1-5,.,TRBV18,TGTGCCAGCTCACCCAGGGACGGAGATCAGCCCCAGCATTTT,CASSPRDGDQPQHF
.,TRBJ2-1,.,TRBV11-2,TGTGCCAGCAGCCCTCGGACCCACCCCTCCTACAATGAGCAGTTCTTC,CASSPRTHPSYNEQFF
.,TRBJ1-1,.,TRBV10-3,TGTGCCATCACCCGAACAGGTAACACTGAAGCTTTCTTT,CAITRTGNTEAFF
.,TRBJ2-5,.,TRBV18,TGTGCCAGCTCTCCCCAACTAGGGTCACAAGAGACCCAGTACTTC,CASSPQLGSQETQYF
.,TRBJ2-2,.,TRBV5-4,TGTGCCAGCACCACTGGCCGGGTCCGGAGCACCGGGGAGCTGTTTTTT,CASTTGRVRSTGELFF
.,TRBJ2-3,.,TRBV6-1,TGTGCCAGCAGCACGGGGCCATTAGATACGCAGTATTTT,CASSTGPLDTQYF
.,TRBJ1-1,.,TRBV29-1,TGCAGCGGTGGGGGAGGGATTCGTTACACTGAAGCTTTCTTT,CSGGGGIRYTEAFF
.,TRBJ2-7,.,TRBV6-6,TGTGCCAGCAGCCGGGACTCCCTGGGCGAGCAGTACTTC,CASSRDSLGEQYF
.,TRBJ1-3,.,TRBV2,TGTGCCAGCAGGTCGGAGAGCTCTGGAAACACCATATATTTT,CASRSESSGNTIYF
.,TRBJ2-3,.,TRBV27,TGTGCCACTATACTCACTCGCACAGATACGCAGTATTTT,CATILTRTDTQYF
TRBD2,TRBJ2-3,few,TRBV6-4,TGTGCCAGCAGTGACGGGACTAGCGGGACAGATACGCAGTATTTT,CASSDGTSGTDTQYF
.,TRBJ2-5,.,TRBV11-2,TGTGCCAGCAGCCTGGGTAGGGCCGGGGAGACCCAGTACTTC,CASSLGRAGETQYF
.,TRBJ2-1,.,TRBV27,TGTGCCAGCAGTTCCCGCAGTCTGACAAATGAGCAGTTCTTC,CASSSRSLTNEQFF
.,TRBJ2-7,.,TRBV7-2,TGTGCCAGCAGTCGTCCTAGCGCGGCCGAGCAGTACTTC,CASSRPSAAEQYF
.,TRBJ2-6,.,TRBV28,TGTGCCAGCAGTTTGTCAGTTGGGGCCAACGTCCTGACTTTC,CASSLSVGANVLTF
TRBD2,TRBJ2-1,.,TRBV11-2,TGTGCCAGCAGCTTAGATCGGACTAGCGAGGAGCAGTTCTTC,CASSLDRTSEEQFF
.,TRBJ1-5,few,TRBV2,TGTGCCAGCAGTGGAGTAGGGAGCGGGGCCAATCAGCCCCAGCATTTT,CASSGVGSGANQPQHF
.,TRBJ2-7,many,TRBV18,TGTGCCAGCTCACACGGACAGAGCTACGAGCAGTACTTC,CASSHGQSYEQYF
.,TRBJ2-7,.,TRBV28,TGTGCCAGCAGACCGGGTGGGATTGAACTCTACGAGCAGTACTTC,CASRPGGIELYEQYF
.,TRBJ1-2,.,TRBV2,TGTGCCAGCAGTCCCAGCTTTACTAACTATGGCTACACCTTC,CASSPSFTNYGYTF
TRBD1,TRBJ1-4,once,TRBV18,TGTGCCAGCTCCTACGCGACAGGGAAGAATGAAAAACTGTTTTTT,CASSYATGKNEKLFF
.,TRBJ2-7,.,TRBV28,TGTGCCAGCAGCTGGGTCGGTTACGAGCAGTACTTC,CASSWVGYEQYF
.,TRBJ2-4,.,TRBV19,TGTGCCAGTAGTATGTTTGACATACACATTCAGTACTTC,CASSMFDIHIQYF
.,TRBJ1-2,once,TRBV30,TGTGCCTCCTGGGCCTTGGACCGAACTAACTATGGCTACACCTTC,CASWALDRTNYGYTF
.,TRBJ2-6,.,TRBV15,TGTGCCACCAGCGGAGGTATGTCTGGGGCCAACGTCCTGACTTTC,CATSGGMSGANVLTF
.,TRBJ1-1,few,TRBV6-6,TGTGCCAGCAGTTACCGGACGGTGAACACTGAAGCTTTCTTT,CASSYRTVNTEAFF
TRBD2,TRBJ2-3,.,TRBV2,TGTGCCAGCAGCGGGACTAGCGGGAGGGCGGTAGATACGCAGTATTTT,CASSGTSGRAVDTQYF
TRBD1,TRBJ2-5,once,TRBV28,TGTGCCAGTTCCGGGACAGTTGAGACCCAGTACTTC,CASSGTVETQYF
.,TRBJ2-2,few,TRBV2,TGTGCCAGCAAATCAGGGTTCAGGAACACCGGGGAGCTGTTTTTT,CASKSGFRNTGELFF
TRBD2,TRBJ2-1,.,TRBV11-2,TGTGCCAGCAGCCCAGGACTAGCCTACAATGAGCAGTTCTTC,CASSPGLAYNEQFF
TRBD2,TRBJ2-1,.,TRBV28,TGTGCCAGCAGCGACCCGGTTGGGACTAGCGGGAGGTATGAGCAGTTCTTC,CASSDPVGTSGRYEQFF
.,TRBJ2-3,once,TRBV19,TGTGCCAGTAGTACCCGAGCTGTGGGGGATACGCAGTATTTT,CASSTRAVGDTQYF
.,TRBJ2-3,.,TRBV10-3,TGTGCCATCAGTGACCGGAAGGCGACAGATACGCAGTATTTT,CAISDRKATDTQYF
TRBD1,TRBJ2-2,.,TRBV6-5,TGTGCCAGTCAACAGGGGGCTCGGACCGGGGAGCTGTTTTTT,CASQQGARTGELFF
.,TRBJ1-5,.,TRBV7-8,TGTGCCAGCAGCTTATCGGGGGATCAGCCCCAGCATTTT,CASSLSGDQPQHF
TRBD2,TRBJ2-5,.,TRBV28,TGTGCCAGCAGTAACAACCTAGCGGGAGGGCGAGAGACCCAGTACTTC,CASSNNLAGGRETQYF
TRBD1,TRBJ2-7,once,TRBV5-5,TGTGCCAGCAGCGGGACGGGACAGGGCGTCCACGAGCAGTACTTC,CASSGTGQGVHEQYF
.,TRBJ2-1,few,TRBV6-1,TGTGCCAGCGGTGATTACGATGAGCAGTTCTTC,CASGDYDEQFF
.,TRBJ2-7,few,TRBV2,TGTGCCAGCACTCATCAGGGAAGCAACGAGCAGTACTTC,CASTHQGSNEQYF
.,TRBJ2-1,.,TRBV29-1,TGCAGCGTTGACAGCAACTTATACAATGAGCAGTTCTTC,CSVDSNLYNEQFF
TRBD2,TRBJ2-2,.,TRBV4-1,TGCGCCAGCAGCCAACGACTAGCGGGAGTGTTGGCCGGGGAGCTGTTTTTT,CASSQRLAGVLAGELFF
.,TRBJ2-4,.,TRBV12-5,TGTGCTAAAAGACAACTAAAAAACATTCAGTACTTC,CAKRQLKNIQYF
TRBD2,TRBJ2-7,.,TRBV11-2,TGTGCCAGCAGCTTAGTAGCGGGAGGTACTTACGAGCAGTACTTC,CASSLVAGGTYEQYF
TRBD1,TRBJ1-2,once,TRBV19,TGTGCCAGTAGCCGTGGGGTGGACAGGGGGCATGGCTACACCTTC,CASSRGVDRGHGYTF
TRBD2,TRBJ2-3,.,TRBV6-5,TGTGCCAGCAGCCGGGACTACCAGCAGTATTTT,CASSRDYQQYF
.,TRBJ1-5,.,TRBV19,TGTGCCAGTAGTGGGGGACTCAGCCAACCCCAGCATTTT,CASSGGLSQPQHF
.,TRBJ1-5,few,TRBV28,TGTGCCAGCAGTTCCCAGACAGGACCTAGCAATCAGCCCCAGCATTTT,CASSSQTGPSNQPQHF
.,TRBJ2-3,.,TRBV19,TGTGCCAGTAGTATAGGTGCGATCACAGATACGCAGTATTTT,CASSIGAITDTQYF
.,TRBJ1-1,.,TRBV6-5,TGTGCCAGCAAGCCCGGGAACACTGAAGCTTTCTTT,CASKPGNTEAFF
TRBD1,TRBJ2-7,many,TRBV5-1,TGCGCCAGCAGCGTTCAGCCAGGGGGCTCCTCCTACGAGCAGTACTTC,CASSVQPGGSSYEQYF